These 5 T cell receptor beta chains were all obtained from the same sample, sequenced in a study of memory CD4+ T cells and cytomegalovirus serostatus. Sequencing used immunoSEQ multiplex PCR; TCRdb keeps in-frame clones, though not all of them. The sample consists of some 44,000 clones, 65% to 80% of them appearing once. The sort gate was single viable CD3+CD4+CD8-CD45RO+ cells for memory CD4+ T cells. Material: memory CD4+ T cells from blood. Source of these receptors: an adult in good health and CMV-seronegative.

This sequence joins TRBV6-6 and TRBJ2-7; D is uncertain. V lost 4 bases, J lost 6 bases, and 19 bases lay in between. CDR1 and CDR2 from the germline V gene are MNHNY and SVGAGI (reference sequence). The length of the CDR3 is 15 residues. CDR3: CASSSLGSTKGEQYF. The CDR3 region has the DNA TGTGCCAGCAGTTCCCTAGGCAGCACAAAGGGCGAGCAGTACTTC.

The chain links TRBV14 to TRBJ2-5, with a tentative D call TRBD1 (6 bases). CDR3 length: 12 residues. The germline V gene encodes CDR1 SGHDN and CDR2 FVKESK. V lost 6 bases and J lost 6, with 11 bases in between. The CDR3 here is CASSGGPQTQYF. The CDR3 region has the DNA TGTGCCAGCAGTGGGGGCCCGCAGACCCAGTACTTC.

The chain couples TRBV5-1 to TRBJ2-2, with D possibly TRBD2 on 6 matching bases. The V end lost 3 bases, the J end lost 0 bases, and 9 bases lay between the germline ends. The germline V gene has CDR1 SGHRS and CDR2 YFSETQ. The CDR3 is 15 residues long. CDR3 DNA sequence: TGCGCCAGCAGCTCGGGGGTGGCGAACACCGGGGAGCTGTTTTTT. As protein: CASSSGVANTGELFF.

This clone was detected only a few times. The J gene is TRBJ1-2, the V gene TRBV2; no definite D call. The CDR3 runs 15 residues. Germline V gene lookup returns CDR1 SNHLY and CDR2 FYNNEI. Between the trimmed V and J ends, which lost 7 bases and 6 bases, there was a span of 21 bases. The CDR3 DNA reads TGTGCCAGCACTATTTTTGTCACCCCCGAGGATGGCTACACCTTC. Protein sequence: CASTIFVTPEDGYTF.

V gene TRBV10-3 combines with J gene TRBJ1-2, with 7 bases that match TRBD1. The germline V gene has CDR1 ENHRY and CDR2 SYGVKD. The CDR3 consists of 14 residues. V lost 0 bases and J lost 4; bases outside the gene matches: 2. This CDR3 reads CAISESRDSYGYTF. Here the CDR3 DNA reads TGTGCCATCAGTGAGTCTAGGGACAGCTATGGCTACACCTTC.